The rows below give T cell receptor beta chains drawn from one sample of a study of blood T cell repertoires in COVID-19. The repertoire was sequenced with immunoSEQ multiplex PCR; TCRdb's copy has only in-frame clones and lacks some. The table includes 150,000 to 200,000 clones, about 92% detected once. The material sequenced was peripheral blood. These receptors came from a woman aged 55-70 years with COVID-19, enrolled during active disease. CDR3s include the opening cysteine and the closing phenylalanine or tryptophan. A D gene is named only where the DNA matches it firmly. Clone size, where shown, is once, few, many, or a class for clones that have expanded.

clone size: NA; V gene: TRBV7-9; D gene: TRBD2; J gene: TRBJ2-1; CDR3 DNA: TGTGCCAGCAGCTCAAGACTAGCGGGGGCCGCTAGCTCCTACAATGAGCAGTTCTTC; CDR3 protein: CASSSRLAGAASSYNEQFF
clone size: NA; V gene: TRBV25-1; D gene: NA; J gene: TRBJ1-2; CDR3 DNA: TGTGCCAGCAGTCAGGTCACACCCCTGGGCTATGGCTACACCTTC; CDR3 protein: CASSQVTPLGYGYTF
clone size: NA; V gene: TRBV6-5; D gene: NA; J gene: TRBJ1-6; CDR3 DNA: TGTGCCAGCAGAGGACTAAGCTCCTATAATTCACCCCTCCACTTT; CDR3 protein: CASRGLSSYNSPLHF
clone size: NA; V gene: TRBV19; D gene: NA; J gene: TRBJ1-5; CDR3 DNA: TGTGCCAGTAGACCTACCTACAATCAGCCCCAGCATTTT; CDR3 protein: CASRPTYNQPQHF
clone size: NA; V gene: TRBV6-5; D gene: TRBD1; J gene: TRBJ1-1; CDR3 DNA: TGTGCCAGCAGTTACTCGCAGGGGGCGGAAACTTTCTTT; CDR3 protein: CASSYSQGAETFF
clone size: NA; V gene: TRBV15; D gene: NA; J gene: TRBJ1-2; CDR3 DNA: TGTGCCACCAGCAGAGATGGCATCCTCTATGGCTACACCTTC; CDR3 protein: CATSRDGILYGYTF
clone size: NA; V gene: TRBV5-5; D gene: TRBD1; J gene: TRBJ1-1; CDR3 DNA: TGTGCCAGCAGCTTGATGATTGAGGGGGCGAACACTGAAGCTTTCTTT; CDR3 protein: CASSLMIEGANTEAFF
clone size: NA; V gene: TRBV7-2; D gene: NA; J gene: TRBJ1-4; CDR3 DNA: TGTGCCAGCAGATTGGTCGCGAGTAATGAAAAACTGTTTTTT; CDR3 protein: CASRLVASNEKLFF
clone size: NA; V gene: TRBV4-3; D gene: NA; J gene: TRBJ1-2; CDR3 DNA: TGCGCCAGCAGCCAAGTGGATCAGGGCACTAACTATGGCTACACCTTC; CDR3 protein: CASSQVDQGTNYGYTF
clone size: NA; V gene: TRBV4-3; D gene: NA; J gene: TRBJ1-1; CDR3 DNA: TGCGCCAGCAGCCGGAGCCCGGGGGGCGATGGGGTACGAGCTTTCTTT; CDR3 protein: CASSRSPGGDGVRAFF
clone size: NA; V gene: TRBV3-1/TRBV3-2; D gene: NA; J gene: TRBJ1-5; CDR3 DNA: TGTGCCAGCAGCCAAGGGGGCGGGGGGGGTCAGCCCCAGCATTTT; CDR3 protein: CASSQGGGGGQPQHF
clone size: once; V gene: TRBV18; D gene: NA; J gene: TRBJ2-7; CDR3 DNA: TGTGCCAGCTCACCATACAGGACCTACGAGCAGTACTTC; CDR3 protein: CASSPYRTYEQYF
clone size: NA; V gene: TRBV6-1; D gene: TRBD2; J gene: TRBJ2-7; CDR3 DNA: TGTGCCAGCAGTGAACTAGCGGGGAGCTCCTACGAGCAGTACTTC; CDR3 protein: CASSELAGSSYEQYF